A single sample gave rise to the 11 T cell receptor beta chains below, sequenced in a study of blood T cells in healthy people across ages (dated by TCRdb to about 2015). Library construction relied on 5' RACE. Sequencing relied on an Illumina HiSeq 2500. A second about 6 to 11 cycle PCR used a sample-barcoded 5' primer and a J-beta primer mix. TCRdb took the public reads, trimmed them with fastp at Q25, ran MiXCR for clone calling and kept in-frame beta chains. All rows with the same CDR3 protein become a single entry with the most common DNA and genes. This sample lists approximately 780,000 distinct CDR3 sequences; roughly 24% were detected once. Less than 3.5% of the sample is held by the ten biggest clonotypes. This sample also belongs to another study, concerning T cells of mothers and their children.

Input material: blood. These receptors all come from a boy aged 5-17 years in good health.

This clonotype was seen a handful of times. The chain carries TRBV5-4 and TRBJ2-5, with D tentatively TRBD1 (6 bases). The J call could be wrong; TRBJ2-1 is a better fit for the DNA end. Germline V gene sequence: CDR1 SGHNT, CDR2 YYREEE (reference sequence). This CDR3 has 14 amino acids. CDR3 DNA sequence: TGTGCCAGCAGCAAACAGGGTTCGGTCAATGAGCAGTTCTTC. Its translation: CASSKQGSVNEQFF.

A few counts support this clonotype. V is TRBV27 and J is TRBJ1-5; D is unclear. Germline V lookup: CDR1 MNHEY, CDR2 SMNVEV (reference sequence). The V end was cut by 5 bases, the J end by 6 bases, with 14 bases between. This CDR3 contains 14 residues. CDR3 bases: TGTGCCAGCAGTCCGGATAGGGTTTCTCAGCCCCAGCATTTT. Translating gives CASSPDRVSQPQHF.

Here the CDR3 reads CASSLAITSNYGYTF. CDR3 coding DNA: TGTGCCAGCAGCTTAGCCATCACTTCTAACTATGGCTACACCTTC. This sequence joins TRBV7-2 and TRBJ1-2; D unclear. Looked up from germline, CDR1 is SGHTA and CDR2 is FQGNSA. V was trimmed by 0 bases and J by 0 bases, leaving 8 bases between them. This CDR3 is built from 15 residues.

This chain uses TRBV7-3 with TRBJ1-6; 8 bases match TRBD1. The V gene's germline CDR1 is SGHTA and CDR2 FQGTGA. Trimming took 8 bases from V and 5 from J; bases not matched to a gene: 11. The CDR3 covers 16 residues. The CDR3 bases are TGTGCCAGCTCCCAAGGCGGGACAGGAAATAATTCACCCCTCCACTTT. It is translated as CASSQGGTGNNSPLHF.

This clonotype was detected only a few times. V and J are TRBV30 and TRBJ1-1, with TRBD1 matching over 10 bases. Trimming took 5 bases from V and 5 from J; bases not matched to a gene: 5. There are 13 residues in the CDR3. Germline-derived CDR1 and CDR2 are GTSNPN and SVGIG (reference sequence). CDR3 in amino acids: CAWGTGDLTEAFF. Written as DNA, the CDR3 is TGTGCCTGGGGGACAGGGGACTTGACTGAAGCTTTCTTT.

This clonotype was seen a few times. The chain couples TRBV10-3 to TRBJ2-7; 15 bases map to TRBD2. The J call is uncertain, as TRBJ2-5 better fits the DNA end. The CDR3 totals 16 residues. CDR1 and CDR2 (germline): ENHRY, SYGVKD. The CDR3 loop is CAVPGTSGGRLETQYF. The DNA of the CDR3 is TGTGCCGTCCCCGGGACTAGCGGGGGGAGGCTGGAGACCCAGTACTTC.

The chain has TRBV15 and TRBJ2-7, with TRBD2 matching 11 bases. Gene TRBJ2-1 matches the end of the DNA better, so the J call may be wrong. Per germline, CDR1 LNHNV and CDR2 YYDKDF (reference sequence). The CDR3 runs to 18 residues. The CDR3 coding sequence is TGTGCCACCAGCAGAGAGGTGGCTAGCGGGGGGTCCGGCAATGAGCAGTTCTTC. This sequence encodes CATSREVASGGSGNEQFF.

With respect to this clonotype: The junction differs from germline at one of its ends, possibly a read error. The chain combines TRBV20-1 with TRBJ2-1; possibly TRBD2 for D (5 bases). The J call may be mistaken, given a closer DNA end match to TRBJ2-7. The V gene's germline CDR1 is DFQATT and CDR2 SNEGSKA (reference sequence). This CDR3 is built from 11 residues. For the CDR3, the DNA is TGCAGCGCTATAGACCGGGAAGAGCAGTACTTC. As protein: CSAIDREEQYF.

The rearrangement joins TRBV6-5 to TRBJ2-5; TRBD1 matches 9 bases. The closer fit of TRBJ2-1 to the DNA end suggests the J call may be wrong. The V gene's germline CDR1 is MNHEY and CDR2 SVGAGI. This CDR3 contains 14 residues. The CDR3 bases are TGTGCCAGCAGTAAGGGACAGGGAAGGAATGAGCAGTTCTTC. Residues: CASSKGQGRNEQFF.

This chain uses TRBV10-2 with TRBJ2-3; D remains ambiguous. Trimming took off 7 bases at V and 4 bases at J, with 15 bases between the two ends. Germline V lookup: CDR1 WSHSY, CDR2 SAAADI. The length of the CDR3 is 14 residues. The CDR3 sequence is CASTPLGSSDTQYF. For the CDR3, the DNA is TGCGCCAGCACGCCTCTAGGTTCTTCAGATACGCAGTATTTT.

This clonotype has more than one count but fewer than ten. This chain links TRBV4-2 with TRBJ2-7; 9 bases are a match to TRBD2. In germline, CDR1 is LGHNA, CDR2 YNFKEQ. The CDR3 extends over 15 amino acids. V lost 4 bases and J lost 6; bases outside the gene matches: 10. CDR3 loop: CASSPEGGGAFEQYF. The CDR3 DNA reads TGTGCCAGCAGCCCAGAGGGCGGGGGGGCCTTCGAGCAGTACTTC.